The sequence of this TCR beta chain was determined in a study of regulatory T cells in long-lasting Graves disease. Study findings and constraints: There was favoring of TRBV28, TRBJ1-2 and TRBJ2-5 in persistent disease.

This CDR3 spans 16 amino acids. The germline V gene has CDR1 WNHNN and CDR2 SYGVQD (reference sequence). Trimming stripped 2 bases from V and 8 bases from J, with 19 bases between. This clonotype occurred a few times. Its antigen is not identified. Researchers made TCR beta libraries by using iRepertoire HTBI primers and running Arm-PCR on CDR3 regions. TCRdb re-analysed the multiplex PCR reads in MiXCR, keeping a single row per CDR3 protein. The sample has 530,000 or so distinct CDR3 sequences; about 16% are singletons. Time point noted: newly diagnosed GD, antithyroid drugs for less than 3 months. Making the TCR library involved RNA that had been extracted from PBMCs. Graves' disease diagnosis followed American Thyroid Association guidelines. As a group, patients came from one endocrinology department in Xi'an, China. These data are also associated with another study on T cells in Graves' hyperthyroidism and ophthalmopathy.

The sequence derives from a man aged 18 to 29 with Graves disease. The sequenced sample was peripheral blood mononuclear cells (PBMCs), obtained at new diagnosis, from a patient treated with antithyroid drugs. V is TRBV10-1 and J is TRBJ2-1; D is perhaps TRBD1 or TRBD2 (6 bases each). The CDR3 nucleotides read TGCGCCAGCAGTGAGGAGGGCGGCCTAAGGGGGGATGAGCAGTTCTTC. It encodes CASSEEGGLRGDEQFF.